One sample yielded the 20 T cell receptor beta chains listed below, sequenced in a study of T cell clonotyping in hematopoietic cell transplantation. The protocol was immunoSEQ multiplex PCR, while the TCRdb copy is restricted to in-frame clones and leaves out a portion. This sample carries tens of thousands of clones, about 95% of them seen once, and the ten largest clones take 0.95%. Sequencing input: peripheral blood mononuclear cells. The receptor source for this set is a man under 40 in good health. Some clones in this sample may be carry-over from other donors' samples.

The V and J genes are TRBV4-2 and TRBJ2-7; the D gene is possibly TRBD1 (5 bases). Germline assignment: CDR1 LGHNA and CDR2 YNFKEQ. Trimming pared 1 base from V and 1 base from J, leaving 8 bases between. The CDR3 loop spans 14 amino acids. CDR3 protein: CASSQVAGSYEQYF. In DNA form, the CDR3 reads TGTGCCAGCAGCCAAGTGGCAGGGTCCTACGAGCAGTACTTC.

The genes are TRBV6-5 and TRBJ2-7; the D is unclear. Germline V lookup: CDR1 MNHEY, CDR2 SVGAGI. The CDR3 is 13 residues long. Deletions cut 5 bases from V and 6 bases from J, with 14 bases between. This chain's CDR3 is CASSTGPWGEQYF. The CDR3 DNA sequence: TGTGCCAGCAGTACCGGACCGTGGGGCGAGCAGTACTTC.

The V and J genes are TRBV29-1 and TRBJ1-4; 12 bases match TRBD1. With 6 bases clipped from V and 7 bases from J, the junction kept 3 bases outside the gene matches. The CDR3 runs to 13 residues. Germline V CDR1 and CDR2: SQVTM, ANQGSEA. The CDR3 nucleotides read TGCAGCGTGCGGGACAGGGGGCTTGAAAAACTGTTTTTT. Protein sequence: CSVRDRGLEKLFF.

V usage is TRBV9 and J usage is TRBJ2-3; TRBD1 matches at 7 bases. The CDR3 is 17 residues long. The V gene's germline CDR1 is SGDLS and CDR2 YYNGEE. V lost 0 bases, J lost 1 base, and 8 bases stayed unmatched. The DNA for the CDR3 is TGTGCCAGCAGCGTAGGTCGGTCAGGGGGTGGCACAGATACGCAGTATTTT. Its protein product is CASSVGRSGGGTDTQYF. The full variable domain, completed using reference TRBV9 and TRBJ2-3, is DSGVTQTPKHLITATGQRVTLRCSPRSGDLSVYWYQQSLDQGLQFLIQYYNGEERAKGNILERFSAQQFPDLHSELNLSSLELGDSALYFCASSVGRSGGGTDTQYFGPGTRLTVL.

The chain uses TRBV6-5 and TRBJ1-2; D ambiguous. The CDR3 extends over 13 amino acids. The V gene lost 6 bases and the J gene lost 2 bases, with 10 bases spanning the gap. Germline CDR1 is MNHEY and CDR2 is SVGAGI. The CDR3: CASRPGRNYGYTF. CDR3 coding DNA: TGTGCCAGCAGACCCGGTAGGAACTATGGCTACACCTTC.

This chain links TRBV7-2 with TRBJ2-5; no firm D call. V was clipped by 6 bases and J by 3 bases, with 23 bases between them. CDR1 and CDR2 (germline): SGHTA, FQGNSA. The CDR3 has 17 residues. CDR3 sequence (DNA): TGTGCCAGCAGACCTGGCGCGTGGGTGGGGTTGGAAGAGACCCAGTACTTC. Translated: CASRPGAWVGLEETQYF.

The rearrangement links TRBV7-2 to TRBJ2-5; 8 bases align to TRBD2. This CDR3 contains 13 residues. V was pared by 5 bases and J by 7 bases, with 6 bases of the junction left unmatched. CDR1 SGHTA and CDR2 FQGNSA come from the germline V gene. The CDR3 region has the DNA TGTGCCAGCAGCCCCGGGACTAGAGGGACCCAGTACTTC. Residues: CASSPGTRGTQYF.

V usage is TRBV11-2 and J usage is TRBJ2-1; 9 bases line up with TRBD2. Per the germline V gene, CDR1 is SGHAT and CDR2 is FQNNGV. V lost 8 bases and J lost 5; bases outside the gene matches: 7. There are 14 residues in the CDR3. CDR3 sequence (DNA): TGTGCCAGCGCATTAGCGGGAGTGAACAATGAGCAGTTCTTC. Translated: CASALAGVNNEQFF.

This sequence joins TRBV5-8 and TRBJ2-3; D is possibly TRBD2 (7 bases). This CDR3 has 15 amino acids. Trimming stripped 3 bases from V and 5 bases from J, with 16 bases between. Germline V gives CDR1 SGHTS, CDR2 YDEGEE. CDR3 bases: TGTGCCAGCAGCTGGACTCGGGGGGCCAGAGATACGCAGTATTTT. Its translation: CASSWTRGARDTQYF.

This sequence joins TRBV5-6 and TRBJ2-5, with 8 bases lining up with TRBD2. Looked up from germline, CDR1 is SGHDT and CDR2 is YYEEEE. Unmatched junction bases numbered 5, after V lost 0 bases and J lost 4 bases. The CDR3 consists of 15 residues. CDR3 amino acids: CASSLAGGIGETQYF. In DNA, the CDR3 is TGTGCCAGCAGCTTGGCGGGGGGGATTGGAGAGACCCAGTACTTC. The full variable domain, its missing parts supplied by reference TRBV5-6 and TRBJ2-5, is DAGVTQSPTHLIKTRGQQVTLRCSPKSGHDTVSWYQQALGQGPQFIFQYYEEEERQRGNFPDRFSGHQFPNYSSELNVNALLLGDSALYLCASSLAGGIGETQYFGPGTRLLVL.

This chain links TRBV5-4 with TRBJ2-7; D unclear. This CDR3 has 13 amino acids. Trimming left V 0 bases short and J 3 bases short, with 7 bases between. Germline CDR1 SGHNT, CDR2 YYREEE (reference sequence). The DNA for the CDR3 is TGTGCCAGCAGCTTGGAAAGCAACTACGAGCAGTACTTC. Translation: CASSLESNYEQYF.

The J gene is TRBJ2-5, the V gene TRBV28; TRBD2 is a possible D gene (5 bases). The CDR3 has 14 amino acids. Germline V lookup: CDR1 MDHEN, CDR2 SYDVKM. The V gene lost 3 bases and the J gene lost 4 bases, with 12 bases spanning the gap. The CDR3 is CASSLPGNGETQYF. The DNA for the CDR3 is TGTGCCAGCAGTTTGCCCGGGAATGGAGAGACCCAGTACTTC.

The chain is built from TRBV6-1 and TRBJ2-2; the D gene is possibly TRBD2 (7 bases). The V gene lost 7 bases and the J gene lost 3 bases, with 12 bases spanning the gap. Germline lookup yields CDR1 MNHNS and CDR2 SASEGT. This CDR3 comprises 14 residues. CDR3 loop: CASIRGGDTGELFF. As DNA, the CDR3 is TGTGCCAGCATAAGGGGGGGCGACACCGGGGAGCTGTTTTTT.

This clone appeared once. CDR3 amino acids: CASSAFPKGDRSYEQYF. Written as DNA, the CDR3 is TGTGCCAGCAGCGCCTTTCCAAAGGGGGATCGGTCCTACGAGCAGTACTTC. V is TRBV9 and J is TRBJ2-7; perhaps TRBD1 as D (6 bases). V was shortened by 3 bases and J by 1 base, with 20 bases between the two germline ends. The CDR3 is 17 amino acids. Germline loops: CDR1 SGDLS, CDR2 YYNGEE.

The chain is built from TRBV21-1 and TRBJ2-7; the table names TRBD1, a call not compared with the DNA. TRBV21-1 is a listed pseudogene. The CDR3 is 15 amino acids. CDR3 DNA: TGTGCCAGCAGCAAAAAACAGGGTAGCTCCTACGAGCAGTACTTC. Protein sequence: CASSKKQGSSYEQYF.

CDR3 amino acids: CATSRARGNEQFF. The CDR3 coding sequence is TGTGCCACCAGCAGAGCGAGGGGCAATGAGCAGTTCTTC. The V call is TRBV15, the J call TRBJ2-1; D assignment may be TRBD1 or TRBD2 (5 bases each). Deletions cut 1 base from V and 6 bases from J, with 7 bases between. The CDR3 runs to 13 residues. Germline V gene data show CDR1 as LNHNV and CDR2 as YYDKDF (reference sequence).

A single count supports this clone. V and J are TRBV14 and TRBJ2-7; perhaps TRBD2 as D (6 bases). The CDR3 spans 15 residues. Trimming took off 6 bases at V and 3 bases at J, with 18 bases between the two ends. Germline V gene sequence: CDR1 SGHDN, CDR2 FVKESK. The CDR3 nucleotides are TGTGCCAGCAGAAGAGGGGACTCCAATAACTACGAGCAGTACTTC. Amino acids: CASRRGDSNNYEQYF.

This chain links TRBV11-2 with TRBJ2-3, with a tentative D call TRBD2 (5 bases). The CDR3 extends over 15 amino acids. The germline CDR1 and CDR2 sequences are SGHAT and FQNNGV. V was clipped by 2 bases and J by 3 bases, with 12 bases between them. CDR3 amino acids: CASSLIEGGTDTQYF. The CDR3, as DNA: TGTGCCAGCAGCTTAATCGAAGGAGGAACAGATACGCAGTATTTT.

The CDR3 is CASSRAHGSYEQYF. DNA of the CDR3: TGTGCCAGCAGTAGGGCTCACGGTTCCTACGAGCAGTACTTC. The J gene is TRBJ2-5, the V gene TRBV2; the D is unclear. The J call could be wrong; TRBJ2-7 is a better fit for the DNA end. Germline V gene sequence: CDR1 SNHLY, CDR2 FYNNEI. CDR3 length: 14 residues.

The rearrangement joins TRBV2 to TRBJ1-5; D ambiguous. The ends were cut back, 8 bases at V and 3 bases at J, with 17 bases in the middle. The germline V gene encodes CDR1 SNHLY and CDR2 FYNNEI. There are 15 residues in the CDR3. The CDR3 nucleotides read TGTGCCAGCTCCCCTGCCAGGTTCTCCAATCAGCCCCAGCATTTT. As protein: CASSPARFSNQPQHF.